These 11 T cell receptor beta chains originate from one sample sequenced in a study of T-cell memory formation after mild COVID-19. TCRdb used MiXCR to reprocess the 5' RACE reads, holding one entry per CDR3 protein. Among around 90,000 distinct CDR3 sequences listed, about 15% were seen once. Sequencing was done on a sample of PBMCs or a T cell subset sorted from them (not recorded which). These receptors were taken from a man in his late teens or twenties who had mild COVID-19 (a few samples of this study predate the infection). Cell type and time point are not known.

The chain links TRBV7-2 to TRBJ2-3, with 7 bases identical to TRBD2. This CDR3 contains 16 residues. Looked up from germline, CDR1 is SGHTA and CDR2 is FQGNSA. Trimming cost V 5 bases and J 0 bases; bases outside gene matches: 8. The CDR3 DNA is TGTGCCAGCAGCCACCGGACTAGAATAAGCACAGATACGCAGTATTTT. This sequence encodes CASSHRTRISTDTQYF.

The chain has TRBV2 and TRBJ1-5, with D unclear. Per germline, CDR1 SNHLY and CDR2 FYNNEI. The CDR3 loop spans 16 amino acids. Trimming pared 1 base from V and 0 bases from J, leaving 10 bases between. The CDR3 nucleotides read TGTGCCAGCAGTGAAGACCAAGGTGTTAGCAATCAGCCCCAGCATTTT. It translates to CASSEDQGVSNQPQHF.

CDR3 coding DNA: TGTGCCAGCAGTGAAGCGGGCCACCTCGGGGAGCTGTTTTTT. Its protein product is CASSEAGHLGELFF. V usage is TRBV2 and J usage is TRBJ2-2; D not certain. Germline CDR1 reads SNHLY; CDR2 reads FYNNEI. The CDR3 contains 14 residues. Trimming cost V 0 bases and J 7 bases, with 9 bases left between them.

The sample holds many counts of this clonotype. This rearrangement joins TRBV5-6 to TRBJ2-3; 8 bases match TRBD2. CDR1 is SGHDT and CDR2 is YYEEEE in the germline V gene. This CDR3 spans 18 amino acids. J lost 6 bases, V lost 4 bases, and 19 bases had no gene match. In DNA, the CDR3 is TGTGCCAGCAGCATCACTCCCGGGCGGGGGGTATCTGAGGATACGCAGTATTTT. It yields the protein CASSITPGRGVSEDTQYF.

This clonotype was counted ten times or more. The chain uses TRBV6-5 and TRBJ2-7; 11 nucleotides match TRBD1. CDR1 and CDR2 (germline): MNHEY, SVGAGI. Germline trimming cut 2 bases from V and 4 bases from J; bases unmatched to any gene: 1. The CDR3 length is 14 residues. Here the CDR3 DNA reads TGTGCCAGCAGTTACGGACAGGGGGCTTACGAGCAGTACGTC. It codes for CASSYGQGAYEQYV.

Turning to this clonotype: A junction boundary mismatches the germline segment, possibly from a read error. The chain carries TRBV29-1 and TRBJ1-1; no clear D. This CDR3 has 11 residues. From germline, CDR1 is SQVTM and CDR2 ANQGSEA. CDR3 nucleotides: TGCAGCGTTGAAGAAGGACCTGGGATAGGCTTT. It translates to CSVEEGPGIGF.

This clonotype has a handful of counts. The chain employs TRBV27 and TRBJ2-1; D is ambiguous. The CDR3 is 15 amino acids. Trimming took 3 bases from V and 6 from J, leaving 15 bases between them. CDR1 is MNHEY, CDR2 SMNVEV, per germline (reference sequence). Here the CDR3 DNA reads TGTGCCAGCAGTTTCGTGTACGGATTTGGCAATGAGCAGTTCTTC. It encodes CASSFVYGFGNEQFF.

This clonotype appeared a few times. Germline and junction disagree at one end, which may indicate a read error. The gene calls are TRBV4-1 and TRBJ2-7; a weak D match, TRBD1 (5 bases). Germline CDR1 and CDR2: MGHRA and YSYEKL. CDR3 length: 13 amino acids. CDR3 DNA: TGCGCCGGCAGCCAAGCCCAGGGCTCTGAGCAGTACTTC. It codes for CAGSQAQGSEQYF.

This clonotype has ten or more counts. CDR3 DNA sequence: TGCGCCAGCAGCGTTGTGGGTTCCTACGAGCAGTACGTC. Protein: CASSVVGSYEQYV. The V and J genes are TRBV4-1 and TRBJ2-7; D uncertain. Germline CDR1 reads MGHRA; CDR2 reads YSYEKL. This CDR3 has 13 residues. The V gene lost 5 bases and the J gene lost 1 base, with 9 bases spanning the gap.

The CDR3 here is CASSFSGVGRGENEQFF. The CDR3 region has the DNA TGTGCCAGCAGTTTTAGTGGGGTTGGGAGGGGCGAGAATGAGCAGTTCTTC. The chain joins TRBV27 to TRBJ2-1, with 7 bases fitting TRBD2. Germline V CDR1 and CDR2: MNHEY, SMNVEV (reference sequence). V was clipped by 3 bases and J by 7 bases; unmatched bases: 15. This CDR3 contains 17 residues.

In this sample, this clonotype turned up many times. The chain carries TRBV29-1 and TRBJ2-3; D tentatively fits TRBD1 or TRBD2 (6 bases each). The germline V and J ends were trimmed by 4 bases and 1 base, with 9 bases remaining between them. This CDR3 region has 13 residues. Germline CDR1 and CDR2: SQVTM and ANQGSEA. This CDR3 reads CSVVRGRTDTQYF. CDR3 nucleotide sequence: TGCAGCGTTGTTCGGGGGCGCACAGATACGCAGTATTTT.